The clone carrying this T cell receptor beta chain appeared once. The antigen remains unidentified. The data were obtained in a study of CD8+ T cells in alopecia areata. Background on the study: Treated individuals took tofacitinib by mouth, 5 to 10 mg twice daily.

Both peripheral blood and punch biopsies of lesional scalp skin were obtained from patients who had alopecia areata. cDNA prepared by RNA extraction and subsequent reverse transcription served as the template for sequencing. Method: immunoSEQ multiplex PCR; TCRdb's copy keeps in-frame clones and lacks some. The table records some 110,000 clones, approximately 38% of them present only once. Germline-derived CDR1 and CDR2 are SGDLS and YYNGEE. CDR3 length: 14 amino acids. The V end was cut by 5 bases, the J end by 0 bases, with 10 bases between. Overall study results and limits: The study found higher clonality in lesional than normal scalp, especially in alopecia totalis/universalis. The study found TCR sharing across patients less clear than in mice, possibly for HLA reasons.

This sequence joins TRBV9 and TRBJ2-3; D gene unclear. The sample taken for sequencing was CD4+ T cells sorted from blood. The sequence was obtained from a human donor with alopecia areata. In nucleotides, the CDR3 is TGTGCCAGCAGGACATTAACTAGCACAGATACGCAGTATTTT. It encodes CASRTLTSTDTQYF.